The rows below give T cell receptor beta chains drawn from one sample of a study of shared clonotypes between healthy human individuals. Data came from immunoSEQ multiplex PCR; TCRdb stores just in-frame clones and leaves some out. The table lists more than 600,000 clones, about 92% of them singletons, with approximately 22% in the top ten. Sequences were obtained from naive CD8+ T cells sorted from blood. Source of these receptors: a man aged 25-40 years in good health. CDR3s include the opening cysteine and the closing phenylalanine or tryptophan. A D gene is named only where the DNA matches it firmly. A row's size may be missing; if present it is once, few, many or a size class.

CASSLELAGSYEQYF	TGTGCCAGCAGCTTAGAGCTAGCGGGTTCCTACGAGCAGTACTTC	NA	TRBD2	TRBV7-2	TRBJ2-7
CASSLGSAGGDEQYF	TGTGCCAGCAGTCTCGGATCTGCTGGGGGGGACGAGCAGTACTTC	NA	TRBD2	TRBV28	TRBJ2-7
CASSPWSRPETQYF	TGTGCCAGCAGCCCCTGGAGCCGGCCGGAGACCCAGTACTTC	NA	NA	TRBV5-6	TRBJ2-5
CASSEALGMNTEAFF	TGTGCCAGCAGTGAAGCATTGGGCATGAACACTGAAGCTTTCTTT	NA	NA	TRBV6-1	TRBJ1-1
CASSPSGNLNQPQHF	TGTGCCAGCTCACCGTCCGGGAATCTCAATCAGCCCCAGCATTTT	NA	NA	TRBV18	TRBJ1-5
CASSSQGHYQPQHF	TGTGCCAGCAGTTCCCAGGGGCATTATCAGCCCCAGCATTTT	NA	NA	TRBV27	TRBJ1-5
CASSQRQGDYNEQFF	TGTGCCAGCAGCCAACGACAGGGGGACTACAATGAGCAGTTCTTC	NA	TRBD1	TRBV7-6	TRBJ2-1
CASSYSQGHLYGYTF	TGTGCCAGCAGTTACTCCCAGGGTCACCTCTATGGCTACACCTTC	once	NA	TRBV6-5	TRBJ1-2
CASSQDSGSYSYEQYF	TGTGCCAGCAGCCAAGATAGCGGGAGCTACTCCTACGAGCAGTACTTC	NA	TRBD2	TRBV7-6	TRBJ2-7
CASSPTTHPRGYTF	TGTGCCAGCAGCCCGACGACACATCCGCGTGGCTACACCTTC	NA	NA	TRBV7-3	TRBJ1-2
CASSIGQGQAYEQYF	TGTGCCAGTAGTATCGGACAGGGGCAAGCCTACGAGCAGTACTTC	NA	TRBD1	TRBV19	TRBJ2-7
CASSSGTRDEQYF	TGTGCCAGCAGCTCCGGGACTAGGGACGAGCAGTACTTC	NA	TRBD2	TRBV7-6	TRBJ2-7
CASSYSSDTFSEQYF	TGCGCCAGCAGCTATAGTTCGGATACTTTCTCCGAGCAGTACTTC	NA	NA	TRBV5-1	TRBJ2-7
CASSLLAGGSYEQYF	TGTGCCAGCAGCTTACTGGCGGGGGGCTCCTACGAGCAGTACTTC	NA	TRBD2	TRBV11-2	TRBJ2-7
CASSPLNPGQGRSGAQYF	TGTGCCAGCAGCCCCTTAAATCCGGGACAGGGAAGGTCGGGGGCCCAGTACTTC	NA	TRBD1	TRBV7-9	TRBJ2-5
CASSLATGSSPLHF	TGTGCCAGCAGCTTAGCAACTGGTAGTTCACCCCTCCACTTT	NA	NA	TRBV7-9	TRBJ1-6
CASKTVLSFLLFF	TGTGCCAGCAAGACAGTCCTAAGTTTCTTGTTGTTCTTC	NA	NA	TRBV7-9	TRBJ2-1
CASSDQGRNGYTF	TGTGCCAGCAGTGATCAGGGTAGGAATGGCTACACCTTC	NA	NA	TRBV2	TRBJ1-2
CASTPLDRAREQYF	TGTGCCAGCACCCCCCTCGACAGGGCGAGAGAGCAGTACTTC	few	TRBD1	TRBV27	TRBJ2-7
CASSPPMVNTEAFF	TGCGCCAGCAGCCCTCCTATGGTGAACACTGAAGCTTTCTTT	NA	NA	TRBV23-1	TRBJ1-1
CASSQKGLGTAFYSSYEQYF	TGTGCCAGCAGCCAAAAAGGCCTCGGGACAGCTTTCTACTCATCCTACGAGCAGTACTTC	NA	TRBD1	TRBV14	TRBJ2-7
CASSSRGGGWTEAFF	TGTGCCAGCAGCTCCCGAGGGGGAGGATGGACTGAAGCTTTCTTT	NA	NA	TRBV7-2	TRBJ1-1
CASSLGQVYEQYF	TGTGCCAGCAGCTTGGGACAGGTCTACGAGCAGTACTTC	NA	NA	TRBV5-5	TRBJ2-7
CASSALGRARDTEAFF	TGTGCCAGCAGTGCCCTGGGACGGGCGAGGGACACTGAAGCTTTCTTT	NA	NA	TRBV6-1	TRBJ1-1
CATHPSTGLYGYTF	TGTGCCACCCACCCATCGACAGGACTCTATGGCTACACCTTC	few	NA	TRBV19	TRBJ1-2
CATRSGDSNQPQHF	TGTGCCACCAGATCTGGAGATAGCAATCAGCCCCAGCATTTT	NA	NA	TRBV15	TRBJ1-5
CASSSRQDSNQPQHF	TGTGCCAGCAGTTCCCGACAGGATAGCAATCAGCCCCAGCATTTT	NA	NA	TRBV27	TRBJ1-5
CASEWGTEQYF	TGTGCCAGCGAGTGGGGTACCGAGCAGTACTTC	NA	NA	TRBV19	TRBJ2-7
CSVELPGAIPTEQYF	TGCAGCGTTGAATTACCCGGGGCCATTCCCACCGAGCAGTACTTC	NA	NA	TRBV29-1	TRBJ2-7
CASSLDRGFYGYTF	TGTGCCAGCAGCTTGGACAGGGGATTTTATGGCTACACCTTC	once	TRBD1	TRBV5-4	TRBJ1-2
CASSVTGTSGLNTGELFF	TGTGCCAGCAGTGTAACCGGGACTAGCGGATTGAACACCGGGGAGCTGTTTTTT	once	TRBD2	TRBV2	TRBJ2-2
CATSSWDRGHEQFF	TGTGCCACCAGCTCTTGGGACAGGGGGCATGAGCAGTTCTTC	NA	TRBD1	TRBV15	TRBJ2-1
CASSPTGPNQPQHF	TGTGCCAGCAGTCCCACAGGTCCCAATCAGCCCCAGCATTTT	once	NA	TRBV5-4	TRBJ1-5
CASSVNGVAQETQYF	TGTGCCAGCAGCGTTAATGGAGTTGCCCAAGAGACCCAGTACTTC	NA	NA	TRBV9	TRBJ2-5
CASSESIERSSSYNEQFF	TGCGCCAGCAGTGAGTCGATAGAGCGGTCGAGCTCCTACAATGAGCAGTTCTTC	NA	NA	TRBV10-2	TRBJ2-1
CASSTGDHEQYF	TGTGCCAGCAGTACGGGGGATCACGAGCAGTACTTC	NA	NA	TRBV2	TRBJ2-7
CASSSPGRLAGVGSYEQYF	TGTGCCAGCAGCTCCCCGGGACGACTAGCGGGAGTGGGATCCTACGAGCAGTACTTC	NA	TRBD2	TRBV7-6	TRBJ2-7
CASSTGLAGLWYGGELFF	TGTGCCAGCAGCACGGGACTAGCGGGACTTTGGTATGGCGGGGAGCTGTTTTTT	once	TRBD2	TRBV9	TRBJ2-2
CASSEKPITGELFF	TGTGCCAGCAGTGAAAAGCCCATTACCGGGGAGCTGTTTTTT	NA	NA	TRBV6-1	TRBJ2-2
CASSQFRGYEQYF	TGCGCCAGCAGCCAATTTAGGGGGTACGAGCAGTACTTC	NA	NA	TRBV4-3	TRBJ2-7
CASITWDRTYEQYF	TGTGCCAGCATCACGTGGGACAGAACATACGAGCAGTACTTC	NA	TRBD1	TRBV6-1	TRBJ2-7
CASSPGLAAYNEQFF	TGTGCCAGCAGCCCGGGGCTAGCGGCCTACAATGAGCAGTTCTTC	NA	TRBD2	TRBV11-2	TRBJ2-1
CASSLVRTGRETQYF	TGTGCCAGCAGCTTAGTCCGAACAGGGCGAGAGACCCAGTACTTC	NA	NA	TRBV7-9	TRBJ2-5
CASSSRAADTEAFF	TGTGCCAGCAGTTCCCGGGCAGCCGACACTGAAGCTTTCTTT	many	NA	TRBV27	TRBJ1-1
CASSKHWGQYTEAFF	TGTGCCAGCAGCAAACACTGGGGTCAGTACACTGAAGCTTTCTTT	NA	NA	TRBV21-1	TRBJ1-1
CATSGRGSQTSGSFNEQFF	TGTGCCACCAGCGGGCGGGGTTCCCAAACTAGCGGGAGTTTTAATGAGCAGTTCTTC	NA	TRBD2	TRBV15	TRBJ2-1
CASSPREAANTGELFF	TGTGCCAGCAGCCCTAGGGAGGCGGCGAACACCGGGGAGCTGTTTTTT	NA	NA	TRBV7-9	TRBJ2-2
CASGGSSYNEQFF	TGTGCCTCCGGGGGGAGCTCCTACAATGAGCAGTTCTTC	NA	TRBD2	TRBV7-9	TRBJ2-1
CASSFTLLAPITDTQYF	TGTGCCAGCAGCTTCACCTTGCTAGCCCCAATTACAGATACGCAGTATTTT	NA	NA	TRBV11-3	TRBJ2-3
CASSHFPSRKQGATYEQYF	TGCGCCAGCAGCCATTTCCCTTCGAGAAAACAGGGGGCGACCTACGAGCAGTACTTC	NA	TRBD1	TRBV4-1	TRBJ2-7
CASSLEAGLFTDTQYF	TGCGCCAGCAGCTTGGAGGCGGGACTTTTCACAGATACGCAGTATTTT	NA	NA	TRBV5-1	TRBJ2-3
CASSLSSGTFSYEQYF	TGTGCCAGCAGTTTATCGAGCGGGACCTTCTCCTACGAGCAGTACTTC	NA	TRBD2	TRBV27	TRBJ2-7
CASRRPGQGSYEQYF	TGTGCCAGCAGACGACCGGGACAGGGTTCCTACGAGCAGTACTTC	NA	TRBD1	TRBV6-1	TRBJ2-7
CASSLVLRAGTGVGYTF	TGTGCCAGCAGCTTAGTCCTACGAGCCGGGACAGGGGTTGGCTACACCTTC	NA	TRBD1	TRBV11-2	TRBJ1-2
CASSQAVWDSSNLSSGANVLTF	TGCGCCAGCAGCCAAGCGGTTTGGGACAGTAGCAACCTAAGCTCTGGGGCCAACGTCCTGACTTTC	NA	TRBD1	TRBV4-3	TRBJ2-6